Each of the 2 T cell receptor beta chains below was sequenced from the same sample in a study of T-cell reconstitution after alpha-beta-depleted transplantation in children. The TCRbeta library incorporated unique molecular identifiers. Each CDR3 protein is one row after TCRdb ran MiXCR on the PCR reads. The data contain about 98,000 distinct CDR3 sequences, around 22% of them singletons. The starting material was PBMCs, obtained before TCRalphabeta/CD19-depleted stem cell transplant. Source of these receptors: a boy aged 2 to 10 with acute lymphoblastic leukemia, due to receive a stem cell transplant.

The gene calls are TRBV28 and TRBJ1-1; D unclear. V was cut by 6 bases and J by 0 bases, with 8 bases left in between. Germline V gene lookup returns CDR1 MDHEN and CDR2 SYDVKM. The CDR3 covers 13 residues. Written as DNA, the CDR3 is TGTGCCAGCAGGAAGGCGATGAACACTGAAGCTTTCTTT. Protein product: CASRKAMNTEAFF.

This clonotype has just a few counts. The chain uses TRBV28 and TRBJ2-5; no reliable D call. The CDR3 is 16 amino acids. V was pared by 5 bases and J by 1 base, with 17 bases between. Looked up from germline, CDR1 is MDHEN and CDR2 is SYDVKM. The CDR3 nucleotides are TGTGCCAGCAGTCGTCAGTCATCTGGGATCCAAGAGACCCAGTACTTC. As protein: CASSRQSSGIQETQYF.